A selection of T cell receptor beta chains follows, all from one sample in a study of cytomegalovirus exposure and HLA in healthy donors. Data came from immunoSEQ multiplex PCR; TCRdb stores just in-frame clones and leaves some out. Here the sample spans about 120,000 clones, around 77% being singletons. The sample taken for sequencing was PBMCs. The receptors shown here come from a human donor in good health. Each CDR3 is given with its conserved first and last residue. The D gene is left open where the match is weak. A row's size may be missing; if present it is once, few, many or a size class.

CDR3 DNA: TGTGCCAGCAGTTGGACAGAGAACACTGAAGCTTTCTTT
CDR3 protein: CASSWTENTEAFF
J gene: TRBJ1-1
V gene: TRBV6-5
D gene: .
clone size: .

CDR3 DNA: TGTGCCAGCAGCACGGGACAGGGGAACACTGAAGCTTTCTTT
CDR3 protein: CASSTGQGNTEAFF
J gene: TRBJ1-1
V gene: TRBV5-8
D gene: TRBD1
clone size: few

CDR3 DNA: TGTGCCAGCAGCCCAGTGGACAGGACCTACGAGCAGTACTTC
CDR3 protein: CASSPVDRTYEQYF
J gene: TRBJ2-7
V gene: TRBV2
D gene: TRBD1
clone size: .

CDR3 DNA: TGTGCCAGCAGCTTAGGACAGGGGGCTCCAAATGAGCAGTTCTTC
CDR3 protein: CASSLGQGAPNEQFF
J gene: TRBJ2-1
V gene: TRBV2
D gene: TRBD1
clone size: .

CDR3 DNA: TGTGCCAGTCTAAGATCCGGGGCCAACGTCCTGACTTTC
CDR3 protein: CASLRSGANVLTF
J gene: TRBJ2-6
V gene: TRBV19
D gene: .
clone size: few

CDR3 DNA: TGTGCCAGCAGTACACCCTGGGAGGCCAACGAGCAGTACTTC
CDR3 protein: CASSTPWEANEQYF
J gene: TRBJ2-7
V gene: TRBV28
D gene: .
clone size: .

CDR3 DNA: TGTGCCAGCAGCTTAAGGGCTAGCGGGGAAAACAATGAGCAGTTCTTC
CDR3 protein: CASSLRASGENNEQFF
J gene: TRBJ2-1
V gene: TRBV7-9
D gene: TRBD2
clone size: few

CDR3 DNA: TGTGCCAGCAGCTTAGGCAGGGGGCGTTACGAGCAGTACTTC
CDR3 protein: CASSLGRGRYEQYF
J gene: TRBJ2-7
V gene: TRBV11-3
D gene: TRBD1
clone size: once

CDR3 DNA: TGCGCCAGCAGCGGACCCCTACTAGACACCGGGGAGCTGTTTTTT
CDR3 protein: CASSGPLLDTGELFF
J gene: TRBJ2-2
V gene: TRBV5-1
D gene: .
clone size: few

CDR3 DNA: TGCGCCAGCAGCTTGGGGCAGGGGCCGCCCTACGAGCAGTACTTC
CDR3 protein: CASSLGQGPPYEQYF
J gene: TRBJ2-7
V gene: TRBV5-1
D gene: .
clone size: .

CDR3 DNA: TGTGCCAGCAGTGAGGAGGGACAGGGGGTTCGGGGCCAAGAGACCCAGTACTTC
CDR3 protein: CASSEEGQGVRGQETQYF
J gene: TRBJ2-5
V gene: TRBV25-1
D gene: TRBD1
clone size: .

CDR3 DNA: TGTGCCAGCAGCAGGACGGGACAGGTATACAATGAGCAGTTCTTC
CDR3 protein: CASSRTGQVYNEQFF
J gene: TRBJ2-1
V gene: TRBV11-3
D gene: TRBD1
clone size: .

CDR3 DNA: TGTGCCAGCAGTCGAGCGGGGACGGTGAATGAAAAACTGTTTTTT
CDR3 protein: CASSRAGTVNEKLFF
J gene: TRBJ1-4
V gene: TRBV28
D gene: .
clone size: once

CDR3 DNA: TGTGCCAGCAGGGGGCAGGGGGGCGTCGGCTACACCTTC
CDR3 protein: CASRGQGGVGYTF
J gene: TRBJ1-2
V gene: TRBV6-5
D gene: TRBD1
clone size: .

CDR3 DNA: TGTGCCACCAGCTACTCGCAGGGGGCTAACTATGGCTACACCTTC
CDR3 protein: CATSYSQGANYGYTF
J gene: TRBJ1-2
V gene: TRBV15
D gene: TRBD1
clone size: .

CDR3 DNA: TGTGCCAGTAGTGAGATCGGGGCGGGAGGGCTGTACGTTGAGCAGTTCTTC
CDR3 protein: CASSEIGAGGLYVEQFF
J gene: TRBJ2-1
V gene: TRBV19
D gene: TRBD2
clone size: .

CDR3 DNA: TGTGCCAGCAGCCCGGACACGGACACTGAAGCTTTCTTT
CDR3 protein: CASSPDTDTEAFF
J gene: TRBJ1-1
V gene: TRBV7-9
D gene: .
clone size: .

CDR3 DNA: TGCGCCAGCAGCTTGGTGGTGGGGAGCTACGAGCAGTACTTC
CDR3 protein: CASSLVVGSYEQYF
J gene: TRBJ2-7
V gene: TRBV5-1
D gene: .
clone size: .

CDR3 DNA: TGTGCCAGCAGTGAGAGGGGGGGGAGTGGCACAGATACGCAGTATTTT
CDR3 protein: CASSERGGSGTDTQYF
J gene: TRBJ2-3
V gene: TRBV2
D gene: .
clone size: .

CDR3 DNA: TGTGCCAGCAGTCCCAGCGGGAGTTTCTATGAGCAGTTCTTC
CDR3 protein: CASSPSGSFYEQFF
J gene: TRBJ2-1
V gene: TRBV11-3
D gene: TRBD2
clone size: .

CDR3 DNA: TGCGCCAGCAGTTTAGACAGGCCCCGGCGGGACACCATATATTTT
CDR3 protein: CASSLDRPRRDTIYF
J gene: TRBJ1-3
V gene: TRBV10-1
D gene: .
clone size: .

CDR3 DNA: TGTGCCAGCAGTTCGGGGACAGGCTCCTACGAGCAGTACTTC
CDR3 protein: CASSSGTGSYEQYF
J gene: TRBJ2-7
V gene: TRBV28
D gene: TRBD1
clone size: few

CDR3 DNA: TGTGCCACCAGCAGCCCTATTACAGGGGGATTAGGAAAAGAAAAACTGTTTTTT
CDR3 protein: CATSSPITGGLGKEKLFF
J gene: TRBJ1-4
V gene: TRBV15
D gene: TRBD1
clone size: .

CDR3 DNA: TGTGCCAGTAGTGGTCGACAGCCCGCAACTAATGAAAAACTGTTTTTT
CDR3 protein: CASSGRQPATNEKLFF
J gene: TRBJ1-4
V gene: TRBV19
D gene: .
clone size: .

CDR3 DNA: TGTGCCAGCAGCTCTCGGGACTCCGTCTACAATGAGCAGTTCTTC
CDR3 protein: CASSSRDSVYNEQFF
J gene: TRBJ2-1
V gene: TRBV5-5
D gene: .
clone size: .

CDR3 DNA: TGCGCCAGCAGCGACAGGGGTGAAAAACTGTTTTTT
CDR3 protein: CASSDRGEKLFF
J gene: TRBJ1-4
V gene: TRBV10-2
D gene: TRBD1
clone size: .

CDR3 DNA: TGCGCCAGCCGGCCGGGACAGGCCTATGGTGAGCAGTACTTC
CDR3 protein: CASRPGQAYGEQYF
J gene: TRBJ2-5
V gene: TRBV10-2
D gene: TRBD1
clone size: .

CDR3 DNA: TGTGCCAGCAGCTTAGAGCCAGATACGCAGTATTTT
CDR3 protein: CASSLEPDTQYF
J gene: TRBJ2-3
V gene: TRBV7-9
D gene: .
clone size: .

CDR3 DNA: TGTGCCAGCAGCGTAGGTCAGGGGATGCACGAGCAGTACTTC
CDR3 protein: CASSVGQGMHEQYF
J gene: TRBJ2-7
V gene: TRBV9
D gene: .
clone size: .

CDR3 DNA: TGTGCCAGCAGCTCCACAGGGCTATATTATGGCTACACCTTC
CDR3 protein: CASSSTGLYYGYTF
J gene: TRBJ1-2
V gene: TRBV11-2
D gene: .
clone size: .

CDR3 DNA: TGCGCCAGCAGCTTGGATGTTCGACTTATGAACACTGAAGCTTTCTTT
CDR3 protein: CASSLDVRLMNTEAFF
J gene: TRBJ1-1
V gene: TRBV5-1
D gene: .
clone size: .

CDR3 DNA: TGTGCCAGCAGCCTAGACAGGGTGAGCTCTGGAAACACCATATATTTT
CDR3 protein: CASSLDRVSSGNTIYF
J gene: TRBJ1-3
V gene: TRBV13
D gene: TRBD1
clone size: once

CDR3 DNA: TGTGCCAGCAGCCGGACTAGCGGGGGGAGCTCCTACGAGCAGTACTTC
CDR3 protein: CASSRTSGGSSYEQYF
J gene: TRBJ2-7
V gene: TRBV7-9
D gene: TRBD2
clone size: once

CDR3 DNA: TGTGCCAGCAGCTTGGGGACAGGGTGGGACACTGAAGCTTTCTTT
CDR3 protein: CASSLGTGWDTEAFF
J gene: TRBJ1-1
V gene: TRBV5-5
D gene: TRBD1
clone size: few

CDR3 DNA: TGTGCCAGCAGTTACGGACAGGGCCACACCGGGGAGCTGTTTTTT
CDR3 protein: CASSYGQGHTGELFF
J gene: TRBJ2-2
V gene: TRBV6-5
D gene: TRBD1
clone size: .

CDR3 DNA: TGTGCCAGCAGCCAGGGACAGGGGGCGCCTGGGGCCAACGGCCTGACTTTC
CDR3 protein: CASSQGQGAPGANGLTF
J gene: TRBJ2-6
V gene: TRBV11-2
D gene: TRBD1
clone size: .

CDR3 DNA: TGTGCCAGCAGCCGAGCAGGCAGGGGGCCCGAGGGTACGCAGTATTTT
CDR3 protein: CASSRAGRGPEGTQYF
J gene: TRBJ2-3
V gene: TRBV7-3
D gene: TRBD1
clone size: few

CDR3 DNA: TGCGCCAGCAGTGATTCCACGACAGGGGGTTCGAGCGCAGATACGCAGTATTTT
CDR3 protein: CASSDSTTGGSSADTQYF
J gene: TRBJ2-3
V gene: TRBV10-2
D gene: TRBD1
clone size: few

CDR3 DNA: TGTGCCAGCAAACGGGACTTGGAGCGCGAGCAGTACTTC
CDR3 protein: CASKRDLEREQYF
J gene: TRBJ2-7
V gene: TRBV2
D gene: .
clone size: .

CDR3 DNA: TGTGCCAGCATTCTCGGAGGGTTGAACACTGAAGCTTTCTTT
CDR3 protein: CASILGGLNTEAFF
J gene: TRBJ1-1
V gene: TRBV6-5
D gene: .
clone size: few

CDR3 DNA: TGCGCCAGCAGCTCGGACAGGGGACAATCTACGGGGCAGTACTTC
CDR3 protein: CASSSDRGQSTGQYF
J gene: TRBJ2-5
V gene: TRBV5-1
D gene: TRBD1
clone size: .

CDR3 DNA: TGTGCCAGCAGCTTGGTCCCGGAAGCGTACTCTGGAAACACCATATATTTT
CDR3 protein: CASSLVPEAYSGNTIYF
J gene: TRBJ1-3
V gene: TRBV7-8
D gene: .
clone size: .